The 5 T cell receptor beta chains below were found in one sample sequenced in a study of OX40 agonist ivuxolimab in advanced cancers. The method was immunoSEQ multiplex PCR; TCRdb's version includes in-frame clones alone and lacks a portion of them. The data show roughly 80,000 clones, roughly 82% seen once. This specimen consisted of CD4+ or CD8+ T cells sorted from blood, obtained in a trial of the OX40 agonist ivuxolimab. These receptors were obtained from an adult with an advanced solid tumor such as melanoma, head and neck, liver or kidney cancer.

The chain combines TRBV7-9 with TRBJ1-6; 8 bases agree with TRBD1. CDR1 SEHNR and CDR2 FQNEAQ come from the germline V gene (reference sequence). The V segment lost 0 bases and the J segment 9 bases; nucleotides outside the gene matches: 4. The CDR3 extends over 15 amino acids. Here the CDR3 reads CASSLAGQESSPLHF. The CDR3 region has the DNA TGTGCCAGCAGCTTAGCGGGACAGGAAAGTTCACCCCTCCACTTT.

The genes are TRBV19 and TRBJ2-1, with a tentative D call TRBD2 (6 bases). Germline lookup yields CDR1 LNHDA and CDR2 SQIVND (reference sequence). The CDR3 totals 19 residues. V shed 6 bases and J shed 0 bases, with 24 bases lying between them. Here the CDR3 reads CASRRQAAGLTFSYNEQFF. The CDR3 coding sequence is TGTGCCAGTAGACGTCAGGCAGCGGGCCTAACGTTCTCCTACAATGAGCAGTTCTTC.

This clone was detected only once. This chain links TRBV5-1 with TRBJ2-7; D is unresolved. The V end was cut by 4 bases, the J end by 0 bases, with 14 bases between. There are 15 residues in the CDR3. The germline CDR1 and CDR2 sequences are SGHRS and YFSETQ. The CDR3 region is CASSPTGEPSYEQYV. The CDR3 DNA reads TGCGCCAGCAGCCCGACGGGCGAGCCCTCCTACGAGCAGTACGTC.

V usage is TRBV6-1 and J usage is TRBJ1-4; TRBD1 might be the D (5 bases). The germline CDR1 and CDR2 sequences are MNHNS and SASEGT. CDR3 length: 15 residues. V was shortened by 0 bases and J by 7 bases, with 12 bases between the two germline ends. CDR3 DNA: TGTGCCAGCAGTGAAGCGAGGGGAGGGGTTGAAAAACTGTTTTTT. Its translation: CASSEARGGVEKLFF.

This sequence joins TRBV7-2 and TRBJ2-5; D not resolved. This CDR3 spans 14 amino acids. V was cut by 2 bases and J by 0 bases, with 7 bases left in between. Germline loops: CDR1 SGHTA, CDR2 FQGNSA. The CDR3 reads CASSLLPDQETQYF. As DNA, the CDR3 is TGTGCCAGCAGCTTACTCCCAGACCAAGAGACCCAGTACTTC. Combining the CDR3 with reference TRBV7-2 and TRBJ2-5 gives the whole variable domain GAGVSQSPSNKVTEKGKDVELRCDPISGHTALYWYRQSLGQGLEFLIYFQGNSAPDKSGLPSDRFSAERTGGSVSTLTIQRTQQEDSAVYLCASSLLPDQETQYFGPGTRLLVL.